This T cell receptor beta chain emerged from a study of shared clonotypes between healthy human individuals (dated by TCRdb to about 2020). For the wider study: A few men and a couple of women, aged 18 to 49 years, made up the cohort. The study deeply sequenced blood TCR repertoires of about 5 healthy adults to estimate repertoire size and the extent of clonotype sharing between individuals. Different laboratories and diverse techniques were used to prepare libraries and sequence TCR repertoires, to increase sequencing depth and limit assay-specific biases. For each donor, CD4 naive and CD4 memory were each given three plates, CD8 naive was given two plates, and CD8 memory was given one plate. Each donor's leukapheresis produced roughly between roughly 0.85 and 9.5 billion PBMCs. The research as a whole found: Larger estimated clonotype richness was generally found for naive subsets than for memory subsets. Because the study included a small number of donors, the genetic and exposure-history diversity represented was limited. Around 5% of naive CD4, 3.5% of naive CD8, about 2.4% of memory CD4, and 0.35% to 0.4% of memory CD8 clonotypes were shared across a few donors. Even with the large sequencing depth, rarefaction of the sorted-subset datasets indicated that sequencing was incomplete. Based on pairwise subsampling, the degree of clonotype sharing among donors was expected to be affected by sequencing depth. Clonotypes shared by all four sorted-subset donors showed higher generation probabilities than non-shared clonotypes. Sampling was restricted to blood, and TCR repertoires in tissue are likely to differ from TCR repertoires in blood.

The donors were healthy, HIV-negative adults who had no recently reported acute infections or vaccinations. All donors were Caucasian adults living in Nashville, Tennessee, USA. CD4+ T cells were enriched by magnetic negative selection, after which naive cells were positively selected on CD45RA and the negative fraction was taken as the memory subset. After blood collection by leukapheresis, PBMCs were isolated using Ficoll-Histopaque density gradient centrifugation and then cryopreserved in the vapor phase of liquid nitrogen. Analytical flow cytometry was used to check the purity and quantity of every magnetically sorted T cell population. Each sorted fraction had its genomic DNA isolated and then quantified by UV absorbance on a Nanodrop 2000c. Using the deep immunoSEQ assay, multiplex PCR amplified TCR CDR3 regions from genomic DNA. Genomic DNA extracted from each cell subset was distributed evenly over all wells of several immunoSEQ 96-well plates, and each plate served as one replicate. For sorted subsets, each replicate PCR was loaded with about 0.2 ug genomic DNA, equivalent to roughly 30,000 T cell genomes. The purified libraries were quantified using a Qubit 3.0 fluorometer, sized with a Bioanalyzer 2100, and then quantified again using the KAPA Library Quantification kit. Every immunoSEQ 96-well plate was sequenced on a dedicated single-read 150-cycle Illumina NextSeq 550 flow cell. As for the original processing: Because only junctional sequences without quality scores were contained in the immunoSEQ output, filtering matching that applied to full-length reads could not be performed. Sequences were annotated with PyIR, a Python wrapper for IgBLAST v1.9, and V/J genes and CDR3 were assigned using IMGT germline references. Any read was removed if the V/J assignment was weak (E-value above 1e-6), the CDR3 was missing, or the read contained stop codons, out-of-frame junctions, or ambiguous translated residues. V3J clonotypes were defined as sequences sharing the same inferred V gene, J gene, and CDR3 amino acid sequence. Percentage overlap between repertoires was calculated by dividing the number of shared unique clonotypes by the size of the smaller repertoire. RTK rarefaction, the Chao1 estimator, and Recon v2.1 estimates of unobserved clonotypes were used to assess repertoire richness. For all TCRbeta clonotypes obtained by the gDNA method from a handful of donors, generation probabilities were computed with OLGA. As stored in TCRdb, this immuneACCESS dataset retains in-frame rearrangements with V and J assigned. A fraction of the clones does not appear; measured against another copy, unresolved V genes explain less than half of the discrepancy, and the remainder lacks a known reason. V and J calls and clone size are those listed in that table; D and trimming were worked out from the DNA. This sample comprises about a million clones, about 80% of them detected only once. The biggest ten clones account for about 1.5% of the sample.

Turning to this clone: What antigen it recognizes has not been identified. Base quality data are lacking; no much larger clone is found one base away.

V is cut by 2 bases and J by 0 bases, and the space between the germline ends is 8 bases. The germline V gene encodes CDR1 KGHSH and CDR2 LQKENI. Taken from cysteine to phenylalanine, the CDR3 has 15 residues. The only DNA kept is the CDR3, 45 bases in frame from the first base. The source of this sequence is a man between 18 and 35 years old in good health. The V and J genes are TRBV18 and TRBJ1-3, with an unclear D gene assignment. Sequenced sample: memory CD4+ T cells sorted from blood. The cell subset or site label, read with the paper, signifies: CD45RA-negative fraction. CDR3 reads: CASSPSHRSGNTIYF. The DNA sequence is given as TGTGCCAGCTCACCATCACACCGCTCTGGAAACACCATATATTTT.